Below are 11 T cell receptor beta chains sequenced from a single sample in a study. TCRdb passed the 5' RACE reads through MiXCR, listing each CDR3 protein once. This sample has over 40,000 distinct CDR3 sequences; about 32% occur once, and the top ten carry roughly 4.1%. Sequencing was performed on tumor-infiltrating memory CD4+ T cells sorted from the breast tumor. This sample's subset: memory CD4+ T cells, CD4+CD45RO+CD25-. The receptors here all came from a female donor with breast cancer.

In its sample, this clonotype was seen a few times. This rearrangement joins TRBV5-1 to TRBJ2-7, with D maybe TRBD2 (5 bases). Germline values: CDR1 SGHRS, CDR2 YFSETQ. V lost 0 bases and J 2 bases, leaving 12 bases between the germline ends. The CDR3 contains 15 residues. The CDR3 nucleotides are TGCGCCAGCAGCTTGGTCAGCGGCAATACCTACGAGCAGTACTTC. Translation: CASSLVSGNTYEQYF.

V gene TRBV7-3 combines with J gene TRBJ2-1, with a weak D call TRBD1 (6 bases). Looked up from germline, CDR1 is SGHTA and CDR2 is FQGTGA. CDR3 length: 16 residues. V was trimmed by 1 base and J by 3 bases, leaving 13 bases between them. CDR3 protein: CASSLMGAGSYNEQFF. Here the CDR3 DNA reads TGTGCCAGCAGCTTAATGGGGGCAGGGAGCTACAATGAGCAGTTCTTC.

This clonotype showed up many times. The CDR3 nucleotides read TGTGCCAGCAGTTCCCAACCGACAGCCGACCCGCATTTT. As protein: CASSSQPTADPHF. The V gene is TRBV12-3 or TRBV12-4, the J gene TRBJ1-5, with D perhaps TRBD1 (5 bases). This CDR3 spans 13 amino acids. Trimming took 4 bases from V and 15 from J, leaving 19 bases between them.

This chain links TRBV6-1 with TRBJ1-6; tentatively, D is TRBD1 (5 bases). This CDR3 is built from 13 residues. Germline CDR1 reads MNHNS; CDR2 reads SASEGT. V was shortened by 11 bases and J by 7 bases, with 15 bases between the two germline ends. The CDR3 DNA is TGTGCCTGCCTTGTGGGGGGAAATTCACCCCTCCACTTT. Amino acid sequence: CACLVGGNSPLHF.

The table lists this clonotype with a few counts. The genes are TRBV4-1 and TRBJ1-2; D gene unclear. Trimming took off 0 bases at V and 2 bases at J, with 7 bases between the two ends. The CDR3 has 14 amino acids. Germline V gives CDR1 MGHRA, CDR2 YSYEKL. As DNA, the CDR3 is TGCGCCAGCAGCCAAGAATGGACCAACTATGGCTACACCTTC. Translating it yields CASSQEWTNYGYTF.

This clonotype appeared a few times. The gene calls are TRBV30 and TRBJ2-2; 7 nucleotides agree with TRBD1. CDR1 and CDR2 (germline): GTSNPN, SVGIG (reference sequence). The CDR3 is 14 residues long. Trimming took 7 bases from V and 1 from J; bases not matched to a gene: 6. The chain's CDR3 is CAFMTGLNTGELFF. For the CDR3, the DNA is TGTGCCTTTATGACAGGGCTGAACACCGGGGAGCTGTTTTTT. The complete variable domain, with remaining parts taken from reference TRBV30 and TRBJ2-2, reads SQTIHQWPATLVQPVGSPLSLECTVEGTSNPNLYWYRQAAGRGLQLLFYSVGIGQISSEVPQNLSASRPQDRQFILSSKKLLLSDSGFYLCAFMTGLNTGELFFGEGSRLTVL.

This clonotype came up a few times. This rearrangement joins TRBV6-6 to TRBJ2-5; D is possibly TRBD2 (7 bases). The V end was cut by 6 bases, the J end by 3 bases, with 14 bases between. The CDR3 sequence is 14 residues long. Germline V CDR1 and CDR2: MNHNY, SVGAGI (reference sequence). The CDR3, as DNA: TGTGCCAGCAGCAAGCGGGACACCAAAGAGACCCAGTACTTC. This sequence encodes CASSKRDTKETQYF.

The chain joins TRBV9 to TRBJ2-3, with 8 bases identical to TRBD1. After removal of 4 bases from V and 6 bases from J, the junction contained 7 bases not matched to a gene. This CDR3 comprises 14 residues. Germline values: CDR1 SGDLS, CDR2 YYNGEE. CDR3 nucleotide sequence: TGTGCCAGCAGCCCCCGGACAGGGACCGATACGCAGTATTTT. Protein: CASSPRTGTDTQYF.

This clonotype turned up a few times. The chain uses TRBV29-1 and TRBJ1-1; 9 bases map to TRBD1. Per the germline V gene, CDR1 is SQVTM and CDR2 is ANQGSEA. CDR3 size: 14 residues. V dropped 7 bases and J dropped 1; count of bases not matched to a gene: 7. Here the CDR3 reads CSAKPGQGNTEAFF. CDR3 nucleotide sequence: TGCAGCGCCAAGCCGGGACAGGGGAACACTGAAGCTTTCTTT. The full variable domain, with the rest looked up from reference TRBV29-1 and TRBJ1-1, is SAVISQKPSRDICQRGTSLTIQCQVDSQVTMMFWYRQQPGQSLTLIATANQGSEATYESGFVIDKFPISRPNLTFSTLTVSNMSPEDSSIYLCSAKPGQGNTEAFFGQGTRLTVV.

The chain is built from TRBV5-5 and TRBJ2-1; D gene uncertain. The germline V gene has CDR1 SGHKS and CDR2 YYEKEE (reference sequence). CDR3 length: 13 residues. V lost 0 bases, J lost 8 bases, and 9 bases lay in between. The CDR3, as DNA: TGTGCCAGCAGCTTGGAAGGGCCCCATGAGCAGTTCTTC. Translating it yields CASSLEGPHEQFF.

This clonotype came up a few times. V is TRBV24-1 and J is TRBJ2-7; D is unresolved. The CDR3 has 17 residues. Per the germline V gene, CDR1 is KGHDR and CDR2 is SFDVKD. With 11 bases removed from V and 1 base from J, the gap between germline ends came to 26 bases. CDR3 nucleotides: TGTGCCAGACCCATAAAAAACGATCCGTCCCTTTCCTACGAGCAGTACTTC. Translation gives CARPIKNDPSLSYEQYF.